Sequencing of this T cell receptor (beta chain) was carried out in a study of radiotherapy plus CTLA-4 blockade in lung cancer. Across the study: Objective responses were documented in about 20% of patients, with disease control in approximately 31%.

V was shortened by 2 bases and J by 7 bases, with 15 bases between the two germline ends. This CDR3 spans 15 amino acids. Germline CDR1 and CDR2: SGHVS and FNYEAQ. Here immunoSEQ multiplex PCR was the method, and the copy in TCRdb shows in-frame clones only, minus some. The sample holds tens of thousands of clones, 75% to 85% seen once. Sequenced material: peripheral blood, taken from a patient treated with radiotherapy plus ipilimumab. The receptor was isolated from a human donor with non-small cell lung cancer that progressed on radiotherapy plus ipilimumab. The genes are TRBV7-6 and TRBJ2-1; D may be TRBD2 (6 bases). The CDR3 nucleotides are TGTGCCAGCAGCTTATGGGCGGGATCGGGAAATGAGCAGTTCTTC. Its translation: CASSLWAGSGNEQFF.